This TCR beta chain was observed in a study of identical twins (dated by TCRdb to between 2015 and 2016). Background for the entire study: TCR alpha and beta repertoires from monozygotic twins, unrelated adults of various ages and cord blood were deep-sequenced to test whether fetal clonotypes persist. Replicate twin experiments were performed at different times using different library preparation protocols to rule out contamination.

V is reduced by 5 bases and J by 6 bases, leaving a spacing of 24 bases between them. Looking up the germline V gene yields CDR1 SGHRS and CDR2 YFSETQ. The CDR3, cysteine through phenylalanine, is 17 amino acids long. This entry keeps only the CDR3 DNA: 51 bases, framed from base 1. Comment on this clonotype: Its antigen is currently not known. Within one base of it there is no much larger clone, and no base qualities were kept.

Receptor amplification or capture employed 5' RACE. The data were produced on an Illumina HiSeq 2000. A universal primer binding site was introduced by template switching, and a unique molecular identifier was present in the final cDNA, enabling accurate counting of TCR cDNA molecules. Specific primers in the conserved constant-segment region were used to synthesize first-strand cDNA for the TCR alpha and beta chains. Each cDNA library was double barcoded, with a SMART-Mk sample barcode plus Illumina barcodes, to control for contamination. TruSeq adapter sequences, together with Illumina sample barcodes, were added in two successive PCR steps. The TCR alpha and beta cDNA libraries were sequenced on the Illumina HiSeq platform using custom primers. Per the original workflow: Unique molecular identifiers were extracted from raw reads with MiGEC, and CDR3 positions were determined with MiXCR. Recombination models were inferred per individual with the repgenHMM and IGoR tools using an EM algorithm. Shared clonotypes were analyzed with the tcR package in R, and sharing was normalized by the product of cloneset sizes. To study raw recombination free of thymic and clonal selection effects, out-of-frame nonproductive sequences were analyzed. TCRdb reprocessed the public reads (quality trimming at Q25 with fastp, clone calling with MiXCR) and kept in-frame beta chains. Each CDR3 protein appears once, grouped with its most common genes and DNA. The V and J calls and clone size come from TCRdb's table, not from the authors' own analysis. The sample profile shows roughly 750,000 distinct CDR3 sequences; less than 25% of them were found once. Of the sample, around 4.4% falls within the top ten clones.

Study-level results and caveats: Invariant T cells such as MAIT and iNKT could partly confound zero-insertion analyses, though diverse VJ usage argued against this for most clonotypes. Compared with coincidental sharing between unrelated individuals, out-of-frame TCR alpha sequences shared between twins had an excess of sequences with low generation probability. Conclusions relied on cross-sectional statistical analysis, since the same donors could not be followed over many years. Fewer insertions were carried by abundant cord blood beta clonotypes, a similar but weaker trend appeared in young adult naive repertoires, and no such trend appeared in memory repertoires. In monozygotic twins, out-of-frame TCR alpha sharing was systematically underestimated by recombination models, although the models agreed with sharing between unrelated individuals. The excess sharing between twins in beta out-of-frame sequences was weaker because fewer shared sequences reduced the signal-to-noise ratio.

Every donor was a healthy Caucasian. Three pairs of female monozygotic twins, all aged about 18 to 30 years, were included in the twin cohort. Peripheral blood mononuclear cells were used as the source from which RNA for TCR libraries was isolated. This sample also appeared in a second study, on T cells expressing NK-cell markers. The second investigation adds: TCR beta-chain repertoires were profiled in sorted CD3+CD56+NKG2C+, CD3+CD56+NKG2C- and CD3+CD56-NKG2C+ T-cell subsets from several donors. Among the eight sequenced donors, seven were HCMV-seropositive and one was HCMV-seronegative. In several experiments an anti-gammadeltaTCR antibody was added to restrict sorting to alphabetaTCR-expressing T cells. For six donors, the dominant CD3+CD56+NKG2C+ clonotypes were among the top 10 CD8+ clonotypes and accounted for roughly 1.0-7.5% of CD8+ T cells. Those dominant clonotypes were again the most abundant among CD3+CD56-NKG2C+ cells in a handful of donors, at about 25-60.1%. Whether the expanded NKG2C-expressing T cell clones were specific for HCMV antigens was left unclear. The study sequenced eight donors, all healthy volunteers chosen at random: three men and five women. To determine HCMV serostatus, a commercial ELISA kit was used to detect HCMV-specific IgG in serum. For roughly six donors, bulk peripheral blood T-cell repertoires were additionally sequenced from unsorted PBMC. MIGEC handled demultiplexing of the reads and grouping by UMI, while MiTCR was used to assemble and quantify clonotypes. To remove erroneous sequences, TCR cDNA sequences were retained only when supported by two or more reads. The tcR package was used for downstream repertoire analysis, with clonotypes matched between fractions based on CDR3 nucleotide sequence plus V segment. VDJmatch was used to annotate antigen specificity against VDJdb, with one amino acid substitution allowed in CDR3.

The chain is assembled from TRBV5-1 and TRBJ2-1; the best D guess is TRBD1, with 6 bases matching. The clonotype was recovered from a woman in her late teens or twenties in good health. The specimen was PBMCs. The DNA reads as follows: TGCGCCAGCAGGTCTCGTGGACAGACTCCTAAATCCAATGAGCAGTTCTTC. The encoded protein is CASRSRGQTPKSNEQFF.